The sequence of this T cell receptor beta chain was determined in a study of blood T cell repertoires in COVID-19. Method: immunoSEQ multiplex PCR; TCRdb's copy keeps in-frame clones and lacks some. The data hold under 250,000 clones, with around 82% observed a single time. The CDR3 covers 13 residues. Between the trimmed V and J ends, which lost 8 bases and 3 bases, there was a span of 11 bases. Per germline, CDR1 MNHEY and CDR2 SVGAGI. Sequenced input: peripheral blood. This chain joins TRBV6-5 and TRBJ2-1, with TRBD1 as a possible D gene (6 bases). The TCR was taken from a woman in her forties with acute or convalescent COVID-19. In DNA, the CDR3 is TGTGCCAGCTCCCAGGGGTTCTACAATGAGCAGTTCTTC. It yields the protein CASSQGFYNEQFF.